The clone carrying this TCR beta chain was observed a single time. No antigen is known for it. This sample stems from a study of shared clonotypes between healthy human individuals. In the study overall: The donor pool was made up of a couple of women and three men aged 18 to 49. General study findings and limits: In contrast to clonotypes shared by all four donors, non-shared clonotypes had lower generation probabilities. Generally, estimated richness proved larger in naive subsets than it did in memory subsets.

Donors had no recently reported acute infections or vaccinations and were HIV-negative. J lost 2 bases, V lost 8 bases, and 4 bases had no gene match. The CDR3 sequence is 13 residues long. Germline-derived CDR1 and CDR2 are SGHTA and FQGNSA. This table comes from immunoSEQ multiplex PCR, and its TCRdb copy is limited to in-frame clones, with some not included. This table holds 2 million to 3 million clones, more than 90% found once. The chain is built from TRBV7-2 and TRBJ2-7; 9 bases fit TRBD1. This sequence originates from a man aged 18-30 years in good health. Sequencing was done on a sample of naive CD4+ T cells sorted from blood. The subset here: CD45RA+ positively selected. CDR3 amino acids: CASSGQGPYEQYF. The CDR3, as DNA: TGTGCCAGCTCCGGACAGGGGCCCTACGAGCAGTACTTC.